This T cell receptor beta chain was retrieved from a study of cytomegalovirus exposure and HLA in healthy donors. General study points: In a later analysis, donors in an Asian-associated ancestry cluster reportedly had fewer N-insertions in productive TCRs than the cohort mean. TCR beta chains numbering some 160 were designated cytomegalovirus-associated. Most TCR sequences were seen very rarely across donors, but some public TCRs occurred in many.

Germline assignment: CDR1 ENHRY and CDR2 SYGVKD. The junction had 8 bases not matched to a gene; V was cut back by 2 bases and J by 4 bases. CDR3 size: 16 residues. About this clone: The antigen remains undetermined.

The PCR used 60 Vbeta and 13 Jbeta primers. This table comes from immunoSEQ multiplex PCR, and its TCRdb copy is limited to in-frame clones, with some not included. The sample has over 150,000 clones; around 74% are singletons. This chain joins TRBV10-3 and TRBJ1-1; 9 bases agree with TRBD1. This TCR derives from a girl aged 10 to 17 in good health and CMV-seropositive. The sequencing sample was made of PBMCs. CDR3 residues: CAISEAPGQGSTEAFF. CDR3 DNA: TGTGCCATCAGTGAGGCGCCGGGACAGGGTAGCACTGAAGCTTTCTTT.